This T cell receptor beta chain is drawn from a study of identical twins. Findings and caveats of the study: Whereas memory repertoires showed no such difference, abundant cord blood beta clonotypes carried fewer insertions. Findings depended on cross-sectional statistics rather than tracking the same donors.

This clonotype has a handful of counts. Its specificity is not known. In TCRdb, the 5' RACE reads were re-called with MiXCR into one record per CDR3 protein. The repertoire consists of a few hundred thousand distinct CDR3 sequences, with 8% to 9.5% occurring once and the leading ten covering roughly 7%. CDR3 length: 13 amino acids. Trimming cost V 10 bases and J 1 base, with 8 bases left between them. In germline, CDR1 is ENHRY, CDR2 SYGVKD. The same data also went into a second study, on yellow fever vaccine responses in identical twins. From that paper: Reportedly, the T cell response mounted by twins to vaccine seemed partly convergent, partly personalized.

The sequenced material came from CD8+ T cells sorted from blood. This sequence originates from a young woman in good health. The rearrangement joins TRBV10-3 to TRBJ2-6, with D perhaps matching TRBD2 (5 bases). The CDR3 sequence is CATEVSGANVLTF. The CDR3 DNA reads as TGTGCCACGGAGGTATCTGGGGCCAACGTCCTGACTTTC.